Presented here are 14 T cell receptor beta chains from one specimen sequenced in a study of blood T cell repertoires in COVID-19. This table comes from immunoSEQ multiplex PCR, and its TCRdb copy is limited to in-frame clones, with some not included. The data hold about 43,000 clones, with about nine tenths observed a single time. Sequenced material: peripheral blood. Receptors were obtained from a woman over 75 with active COVID-19.

This clone has more than one count but fewer than ten. The chain combines TRBV19 with TRBJ1-5, with D tentatively TRBD1 (6 bases). Trimming shortened V by 5 bases and J by 4 bases, and 12 bases separated the two germline ends. The germline V gene has CDR1 LNHDA and CDR2 SQIVND (reference sequence). The CDR3 totals 14 residues. The CDR3 sequence is CASSSDRRNQPQHF. The CDR3 bases are TGTGCCAGTAGTTCAGACAGGAGAAATCAGCCCCAGCATTTT.

The CDR3 loop is CASSLGQGAAEAFF. The CDR3 DNA is TGTGCCAGCTCACTCGGACAGGGGGCAGCTGAAGCTTTCTTT. The chain employs TRBV18 and TRBJ1-1, with 11 bases lining up with TRBD1. There are 14 residues in the CDR3. The germline V gene encodes CDR1 KGHSH and CDR2 LQKENI. V gave up 4 bases and J gave up 6 bases; unmatched junction bases: 4. The complete variable domain, with remaining parts taken from reference TRBV18 and TRBJ1-1, reads NAGVMQNPRHLVRRRGQEARLRCSPMKGHSHVYWYRQLPEEGLKFMVYLQKENIIDESGMPKERFSAEFPKEGPSILRIQQVVRGDSAAYFCASSLGQGAAEAFFGQGTRLTVV.

This chain connects TRBV11-2 to TRBJ2-7; D uncertain. The CDR3 runs to 15 residues. The V and J ends lost 1 base and 2 bases respectively, with 12 bases between them. In germline, CDR1 is SGHAT, CDR2 FQNNGV. The CDR3 protein is CASSLVPQPAYEQYF. CDR3 bases: TGTGCCAGCAGCTTAGTCCCACAACCCGCCTACGAGCAGTACTTC. The variable domain in full, with the rest retrieved from reference TRBV11-2 and TRBJ2-7, is EAGVAQSPRYKIIEKRQSVAFWCNPISGHATLYWYQQILGQGPKLLIQFQNNGVVDDSQLPKDRFSAERLKGVDSTLKIQPAKLEDSAVYLCASSLVPQPAYEQYFGPGTRLTVT.

The gene calls are TRBV9 and TRBJ2-7; unclear D gene. The CDR3 contains 13 residues. V lost 0 bases and J 1 base, leaving 5 bases between the germline ends. CDR1 SGDLS and CDR2 YYNGEE come from the germline V gene. The CDR3 loop is CASSVDESYEQYF. CDR3 nucleotides: TGTGCCAGCAGCGTAGATGAGTCCTACGAGCAGTACTTC.

The chain employs TRBV29-1 and TRBJ2-3; maybe TRBD2 (5 bases). The germline V gene has CDR1 SQVTM and CDR2 ANQGSEA. V gave up 8 bases and J gave up 3 bases, with 12 bases separating them. CDR3 length: 12 residues. For the CDR3, the DNA is TGCAGCACTGGGCGGGTGACAGATACGCAGTATTTT. Protein product: CSTGRVTDTQYF.

The CDR3 DNA follows: TGTGCCAGCAGCTTAGGTCGGGGACGGGGGACTGAAGCTTTCTTT. Protein: CASSLGRGRGTEAFF. The V gene is TRBV7-6, the J gene TRBJ1-1; tentative D call: TRBD1 (5 bases). Trimming removed 1 base from V and 5 bases from J, with 14 bases in between. The CDR3 runs 15 residues. Germline V gene sequence: CDR1 SGHVS, CDR2 FNYEAQ. Together with reference TRBV7-6 and TRBJ1-1, the CDR3 gives the full variable domain: GAGVSQSPRYKVTKRGQDVALRCDPISGHVSLYWYRQALGQGPEFLTYFNYEAQQDKSGLPNDRFSAERPEGSISTLTIQRTEQRDSAMYRCASSLGRGRGTEAFFGQGTRLTVV.

The chain carries TRBV6-6 and TRBJ1-2, with TRBD1 identical over 11 bases. The germline gives CDR1 MNHNY, CDR2 SVGAGI (reference sequence). The CDR3 length is 14 residues. V lost 0 bases to trimming and J lost 7 bases; unmatched junction nucleotides: 1. The CDR3, as DNA: TGTGCCAGCAGTTACTCGGGGACAGGGGGTGGCTACACCTTC. Encoded protein: CASSYSGTGGGYTF.

The chain has TRBV19 and TRBJ1-6; possible D gene TRBD1, 5 bases. Germline assignment: CDR1 LNHDA and CDR2 SQIVND (reference sequence). Trimming shortened V by 5 bases and J by 8 bases, and 16 bases separated the two germline ends. This CDR3 is 15 amino acids long. The CDR3 DNA follows: TGTGCCAGTAGTCAGGGCGCCGGACCGGATTCACCCCTCCACTTT. This encodes CASSQGAGPDSPLHF.

This clone was picked up one time. The chain recombines TRBV14 with TRBJ2-1; 8 bases line up with TRBD1. The ends lost 4 bases at V and 15 bases at J; junction bases unmatched: 11. This CDR3 contains 13 residues. Per the germline V gene, CDR1 is SGHDN and CDR2 is FVKESK. CDR3 loop: CASSLSIDRGLFF. CDR3 nucleotide sequence: TGTGCCAGCAGCCTATCCATCGACAGGGGTTTGTTCTTC.

The J gene is TRBJ1-3, the V gene TRBV9; D is perhaps TRBD1 (5 bases). Germline V gives CDR1 SGDLS, CDR2 YYNGEE. Trimming shortened V by 0 bases and J by 3 bases, and 13 bases separated the two germline ends. This CDR3 region has 16 residues. Written as DNA, the CDR3 is TGTGCCAGCAGCGTAGGGGCAGGGAGGTATGGAAACACCATATATTTT. It codes for CASSVGAGRYGNTIYF.

This sequence joins TRBV2 and TRBJ2-2, with D hard to call. V was cut by 5 bases and J by 10 bases, with 11 bases left in between. The CDR3 is made up of 12 amino acids. CDR1 SNHLY and CDR2 FYNNEI come from the germline V gene. The CDR3 DNA reads TGTGCCAGCAGTCAAACTCGAGCGGAGCTGTTTTTT. It encodes CASSQTRAELFF.

This rearrangement joins TRBV4-1 to TRBJ1-2; the match to TRBD1 covers 8 bases. V lost 2 bases, J lost 3 bases, and 2 bases stayed unmatched. Per germline, CDR1 MGHRA and CDR2 YSYEKL. The length of the CDR3 is 14 residues. CDR3 in DNA: TGCGCCAGCAGCCAACCGACAGGGGACTATGGCTACACCTTC. Protein sequence: CASSQPTGDYGYTF.

The V and J genes are TRBV5-1 and TRBJ1-1; D gene ambiguous. This CDR3 is built from 13 residues. Germline V gene sequence: CDR1 SGHRS, CDR2 YFSETQ. Trimming took 2 bases from V and 5 from J, leaving 10 bases between them. The CDR3 DNA sequence: TGCGCCAGCAGCTTTATCGTCGGGACTGAAGCTTTCTTT. Its translation: CASSFIVGTEAFF.

The chain employs TRBV29-1 and TRBJ1-4, with D possibly matching TRBD1 (6 bases). Germline lookup yields CDR1 SQVTM and CDR2 ANQGSEA. The V and J ends lost 7 bases and 8 bases respectively, with 20 bases between them. This CDR3 region has 14 residues. CDR3 DNA: TGCAGCGCCGGACAGACAGACATTGCGGAAAAACTGTTTTTT. Its protein product is CSAGQTDIAEKLFF.